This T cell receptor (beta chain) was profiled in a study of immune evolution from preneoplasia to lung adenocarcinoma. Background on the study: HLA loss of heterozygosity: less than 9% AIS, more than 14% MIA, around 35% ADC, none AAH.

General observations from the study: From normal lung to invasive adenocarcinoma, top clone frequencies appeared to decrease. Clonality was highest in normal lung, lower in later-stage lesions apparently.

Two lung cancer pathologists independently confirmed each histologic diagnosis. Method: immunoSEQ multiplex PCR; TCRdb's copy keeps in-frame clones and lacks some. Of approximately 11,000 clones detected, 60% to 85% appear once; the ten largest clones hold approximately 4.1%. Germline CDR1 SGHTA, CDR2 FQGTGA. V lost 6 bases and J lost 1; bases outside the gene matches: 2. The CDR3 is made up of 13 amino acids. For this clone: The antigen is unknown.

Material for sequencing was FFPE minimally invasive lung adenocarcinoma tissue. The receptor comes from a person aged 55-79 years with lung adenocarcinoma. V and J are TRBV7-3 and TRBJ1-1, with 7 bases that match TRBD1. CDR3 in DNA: TGTGCCAGCAGTCCAGGGGGGAACACTGAAGCTTTCTTT. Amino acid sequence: CASSPGGNTEAFF.